This T cell receptor (beta chain) emerged from a study of T cells in women clearing cervical HPV infection. The study's findings and limits: TRBV6-7 abundance was lower in cases than controls (around 0.1% versus 0.15%).

Some clones are missing from TCRdb's copy, which holds only in-frame ones; the method was immunoSEQ multiplex PCR. This sample's table reports fewer than 40,000 clones. Germline CDR1 and CDR2: DFQATT and SNEGSKA (reference sequence). Trimming took 6 bases from V and 5 from J, leaving 14 bases between them. The CDR3 runs 13 residues. On this clone: No antigen is known for it. Sequencing ends 3 residues short of the CDR3 end; the germline J gene provides the rest. This same CDR3 is encoded by further DNA sequences in the sample.

V and J are TRBV20-1 and TRBJ1-3; perhaps TRBD1 as D (6 bases). The source of this sequence is a woman between 18 and 70 years old with a cervical HPV16 infection that either progressed to CIN3+ or cleared (not recorded which). Input material: blood buffy coat. CDR3 sequence reads: CSAADSLRNTIYF. CDR3 DNA (partial): TGCAGTGCCGCGGACAGCCTGAGAAACACC.